The clone carrying this T cell receptor (beta chain) has only one observation. Unique molecular identifiers tagged the TCRbeta library. TCRdb reprocessed the PCR reads with MiXCR, giving one entry per CDR3 protein. Here the sample spans 380,000 or so distinct CDR3 sequences, 13% being singletons. Germline-derived CDR1 and CDR2 are LGHNA and YNFKEQ. V lost 4 bases and J lost 5; bases outside the gene matches: 10. This CDR3 has 16 residues. This sample stems from a study of T-cell reconstitution after alpha-beta-depleted transplantation in children. This sequence originates from a human donor who donated a stem cell graft to a child with Fanconi anemia. The material was PBMCs, obtained from the stem cell graft. The chain recombines TRBV4-2 with TRBJ2-1; 8 bases fit TRBD2. In nucleotides, the CDR3 is TGTGCCAGCAGCCTGACCCCCGGGGGGGGCCACAATGAGCAGTTCTTC. Its protein is CASSLTPGGGHNEQFF.